What follows are 26 T cell receptor beta chains derived from one specimen sequenced in a study of immune evolution from preneoplasia to lung adenocarcinoma. The data were produced by immunoSEQ multiplex PCR, yet TCRdb's version contains in-frame clones alone and is incomplete. The data show tens of thousands of clones, with roughly 74% seen just once and approximately 6.2% held by the top ten. Sequencing was done on a sample of FFPE invasive lung adenocarcinoma tissue. The receptors here all came from a person aged 55 to 75 with lung adenocarcinoma.

For this clone: One end of the junction varies from germline; a read error may be responsible. This chain connects TRBV2 to TRBJ2-1; a possible D gene is TRBD2 (7 bases). Looked up from germline, CDR1 is SNHLY and CDR2 is FYNNEI. The CDR3 extends over 10 amino acids. The CDR3 is CASDAGAPVF. CDR3 in DNA: TGTGCCAGCGATGCGGGGGCCCCTGTCTTC.

This clone came up a few times. The genes are TRBV29-1 and TRBJ2-1; either TRBD1 or TRBD2 may fit D (5 bases each). Germline CDR1 and CDR2: SQVTM and ANQGSEA. The germline V and J ends were trimmed by 4 bases and 7 bases, with 17 bases remaining between them. The CDR3 sequence is 14 residues long. The CDR3 loop is CSVVLWGRVNEQFF. CDR3 coding DNA: TGCAGCGTTGTTCTTTGGGGGAGAGTTAATGAGCAGTTCTTC.

The chain couples TRBV14 to TRBJ1-1; the match to TRBD1 covers 7 bases. Germline V gene sequence: CDR1 SGHDN, CDR2 FVKESK. CDR3 length: 13 residues. V was clipped by 4 bases and J by 8 bases; unmatched bases: 7. CDR3 nucleotides: TGTGCCAGCAGCCCAAGGGGGCCACTAGAAGCTTTCTTT. Its translation is CASSPRGPLEAFF.

The V gene is TRBV18, the J gene TRBJ2-2; D not resolved. Germline V gives CDR1 KGHSH, CDR2 LQKENI. The CDR3 has 12 residues. Trimming cost V 2 bases and J 7 bases, with 5 bases left between them. The DNA for the CDR3 is TGTGCCAGCTCACCAATTCTCGGGGAGCTGTTTTTT. Translating it yields CASSPILGELFF.

The CDR3 reads CAIGGPAGYTF. The CDR3 DNA reads TGTGCCATAGGGGGCCCAGCTGGCTACACCTTC. This chain connects TRBV5-4 to TRBJ1-2, with 7 bases lining up with TRBD1. After removal of 9 bases from V and 7 bases from J, the junction contained 6 bases not matched to a gene. This CDR3 comprises 11 residues. Germline CDR1 SGHNT, CDR2 YYREEE (reference sequence). The whole variable domain, remainder taken from reference TRBV5-4 and TRBJ1-2, is ETGVTQSPTHLIKTRGQQVTLRCSSQSGHNTVSWYQQALGQGPQFIFQYYREEENGRGNFPPRFSGLQFPNYSSELNVNALELDDSALYLCAIGGPAGYTFGSGTRLTVV.

In its sample, this clone was seen a few times. The chain employs TRBV7-6 and TRBJ2-7, with D maybe TRBD2 (6 bases). Trimming stripped 3 bases from V and 0 bases from J, with 6 bases between. The CDR3 runs 13 residues. Per germline, CDR1 SGHVS and CDR2 FNYEAQ. In nucleotides, the CDR3 is TGTGCCAGCAGCTTTAGCGGCTCCTACGAGCAGTACTTC. It yields the protein CASSFSGSYEQYF.

This clone has a handful of counts. The CDR3 DNA reads TGTGCCAGCGCCCAAGGACCTAGTTTTAGTAGCTCCTACAATGAGCAGTTCTTC. Amino acid sequence: CASAQGPSFSSSYNEQFF. J is TRBJ2-1 and V is TRBV6-4, with D unresolved. This CDR3 is 18 amino acids long. The V and J ends lost 8 bases and 0 bases respectively, with 23 bases between them. Germline CDR1 reads MRHNA; CDR2 reads SNTAGT.

The rearrangement uses TRBV5-1 and TRBJ2-3; tentatively, D is TRBD1 or TRBD2 (6 bases each). Trimming took 7 bases from V and 2 from J, leaving 14 bases between them. Germline assignment: CDR1 SGHRS and CDR2 YFSETQ. The CDR3 spans 14 residues. CDR3 nucleotide sequence: TGCGCCAGCGCCGGGGGCAGCCACACAGATACGCAGTATTTT. Its protein is CASAGGSHTDTQYF.

The chain joins TRBV5-1 to TRBJ2-7, with D perhaps TRBD1 (5 bases). V was cut by 0 bases and J by 5 bases, with 12 bases left in between. This CDR3 spans 14 amino acids. Germline CDR1 and CDR2: SGHRS and YFSETQ. The CDR3 protein is CASSLGGFSNEQYF. DNA of the CDR3: TGCGCCAGCAGCTTGGGGGGCTTCTCGAACGAGCAGTACTTC.

V is TRBV10-3 and J is TRBJ1-1; 7 bases are a match to TRBD1. Germline-derived CDR1 and CDR2 are ENHRY and SYGVKD. The CDR3 consists of 13 residues. The V segment lost 6 bases and the J segment 3 bases; nucleotides outside the gene matches: 4. As DNA, the CDR3 is TGTGCCATCAGCTCCAGGGGGGACACTGAAGCTTTCTTT. Its translation is CAISSRGDTEAFF.

This chain uses TRBV5-1 with TRBJ1-3; D is unclear. CDR1 SGHRS and CDR2 YFSETQ come from the germline V gene. V lost 0 bases and J lost 0, with 10 bases in between. This CDR3 is built from 16 residues. CDR3 nucleotides: TGCGCCAGCAGCTTGGAGGGAGAAAGCTCTGGAAACACCATATATTTT. This sequence encodes CASSLEGESSGNTIYF.

Points on this clone: One end of the junction is discordant with germline, which a read error may explain. V is TRBV11-3 and J is TRBJ2-1; 15 nucleotides align to TRBD2. The germline V gene encodes CDR1 SGHNT and CDR2 YENEEA. There are 15 residues in the CDR3. CDR3 region: CASSLEGLAGGEQFF. The CDR3 nucleotides are TGTGCCAGCAGCCTAGAGGGACTAGCGGGAGGTGAGCAGTTCTTC.

The chain couples TRBV9 to TRBJ1-1; perhaps TRBD1 as D (6 bases). Germline CDR1 SGDLS, CDR2 YYNGEE. The CDR3 sequence is 13 residues long. V lost 4 bases and J lost 5, with 12 bases in between. The CDR3 is CASSFRDRTEAFF. CDR3 DNA sequence: TGTGCCAGCAGCTTCAGAGACAGGACTGAAGCTTTCTTT.

This clone was observed a handful of times. V is TRBV27 and J is TRBJ2-3; 7 bases line up with TRBD2. There are 12 residues in the CDR3. Germline V CDR1 and CDR2: MNHEY, SMNVEV (reference sequence). V shed 6 bases, J shed 9 bases, and the junction held 6 bases outside the gene matches. CDR3 sequence reads: CASRRGLDTQYF. The CDR3 DNA sequence: TGTGCCAGCAGGCGTGGACTAGACACGCAGTATTTT.

The rearrangement uses TRBV7-2 and TRBJ2-5; weak D call: TRBD2 (5 bases). Germline V gene lookup returns CDR1 SGHTA and CDR2 FQGNSA. Between the trimmed V and J ends, which lost 6 bases and 5 bases, there was a span of 16 bases. The CDR3 totals 14 residues. CDR3 sequence (DNA): TGTGCCAGCAGACCGGACTCCAGGAGCGAGACCCAGTACTTC. Translation gives CASRPDSRSETQYF. Full variable domain (missing parts from reference TRBV7-2 and TRBJ2-5): GAGVSQSPSNKVTEKGKDVELRCDPISGHTALYWYRQSLGQGLEFLIYFQGNSAPDKSGLPSDRFSAERTGGSVSTLTIQRTQQEDSAVYLCASRPDSRSETQYFGPGTRLLVL.

J is TRBJ1-1 and V is TRBV7-2; 8 bases map to TRBD1. The CDR3 has 15 residues. Per the germline V gene, CDR1 is SGHTA and CDR2 is FQGNSA. The trim removed 5 bases at V and 4 bases at J, leaving 9 bases unmatched. CDR3 DNA sequence: TGTGCCAGCAGCACAGGCGGGACAGGTGGCACTGAAGCTTTCTTT. Protein product: CASSTGGTGGTEAFF.

The chain carries TRBV19 and TRBJ2-5, with 9 nucleotides matching TRBD1. The CDR3 totals 14 residues. V gave up 5 bases and J gave up 5 bases; unmatched junction bases: 6. The germline V gene has CDR1 LNHDA and CDR2 SQIVND (reference sequence). The CDR3 region is CASSPSGQGETQYF. CDR3 sequence (DNA): TGTGCCAGTAGTCCAAGCGGACAGGGGGAGACCCAGTACTTC.

Here the CDR3 DNA reads TGTGCCAGCTCACTTACAACCTTCGGTCAGCCCCAGCATTTT. It translates to CASSLTTFGQPQHF. V is TRBV18 and J is TRBJ1-5; D not certain. V lost 4 bases and J lost 6, with 13 bases in between. CDR1 is KGHSH and CDR2 is LQKENI in the germline V gene. CDR3 size: 14 residues.

This clone showed up just a few times. This sequence joins TRBV9 and TRBJ2-1; 8 positions match TRBD2. Germline loops: CDR1 SGDLS, CDR2 YYNGEE. V lost 0 bases and J lost 10; bases outside the gene matches: 9. This CDR3 is 15 amino acids long. The CDR3 region has the DNA TGTGCCAGCAGCGTAGTTGTGCGGGAGGAGGGGGAGCAGTTCTTC. The encoded protein is CASSVVVREEGEQFF.

This chain connects TRBV29-1 to TRBJ1-1; no clear D gene. Germline CDR1 reads SQVTM; CDR2 reads ANQGSEA. Trimming removed 0 bases at V and 0 bases at J, with 5 bases between. The CDR3 is 13 residues long. The CDR3 region has the DNA TGCAGCGTTGAAGAGGTCTTGAACACTGAAGCTTTCTTT. Its translation: CSVEEVLNTEAFF.

The J gene is TRBJ1-5, the V gene TRBV29-1; the D gene is possibly TRBD1 (6 bases). The germline CDR1 and CDR2 sequences are SQVTM and ANQGSEA. The V end was cut by 5 bases, the J end by 6 bases, with 17 bases between. The CDR3 covers 14 residues. The CDR3 is CSVLVGGHGQPQHF. The CDR3 bases are TGCAGCGTTTTAGTAGGGGGGCATGGTCAGCCCCAGCATTTT.

This chain links TRBV11-2 with TRBJ2-5; tentative D call: TRBD2 (7 bases). Germline V gene data show CDR1 as SGHAT and CDR2 as FQNNGV. The V end lost 2 bases, the J end lost 4 bases, and 23 bases lay between the germline ends. The CDR3 loop spans 18 amino acids. CDR3 coding DNA: TGTGCCAGCAGCTTAACAGTACGGGGGGCGGGAGAGCGAGAGACCCAGTACTTC. It yields the protein CASSLTVRGAGERETQYF.

The V call is TRBV7-9, the J call TRBJ2-1, with 7 bases that match TRBD2. CDR3 size: 14 residues. Losses at the gene ends were 5 bases for V and 7 bases for J; bases not matched to a gene: 8. Germline assignment: CDR1 SEHNR and CDR2 FQNEAQ (reference sequence). In DNA form, the CDR3 reads TGTGCCAGCAGCCCGGGGGGAGGGGAGAATGAGCAGTTCTTC. It codes for CASSPGGGENEQFF.

CDR3 protein: CASGPAGWSEQYF. In DNA, the CDR3 is TGTGCCAGCGGACCAGCGGGATGGAGCGAGCAGTACTTC. The J gene is TRBJ2-7, the V gene TRBV6-5, with TRBD2 matching 7 bases. Trimming removed 8 bases from V and 6 bases from J; junction bases left unmatched: 10. The CDR3 sequence is 13 residues long. Germline V CDR1 and CDR2: MNHEY, SVGAGI.

The V call is TRBV5-1, the J call TRBJ2-1; the match to TRBD2 covers 11 bases. This CDR3 is 14 amino acids long. CDR1 is SGHRS and CDR2 is YFSETQ in the germline V gene. The junction had 2 bases not matched to a gene; V was cut back by 0 bases and J by 9 bases. This CDR3 reads CASSLVSGRGEQFF. CDR3 nucleotide sequence: TGCGCCAGCAGCTTGGTTAGCGGGAGGGGTGAGCAGTTCTTC.

V and J are TRBV5-8 and TRBJ1-4; D is possibly TRBD1 (5 bases). Trimming took off 4 bases at V and 8 bases at J, with 9 bases between the two ends. CDR1 is SGHTS and CDR2 is YDEGEE in the germline V gene. CDR3 length: 12 residues. This chain's CDR3 is CASSRDGEKLFF. CDR3 sequence (DNA): TGTGCCAGCAGCCGGGACGGGGAAAAACTGTTTTTT.